Listed here is a single T cell receptor beta chain. These data originate in a study of cytomegalovirus exposure and HLA in healthy donors. The study ran its PCR with 60 Vbeta and 13 Jbeta primers. Method: immunoSEQ multiplex PCR; TCRdb's copy keeps in-frame clones and lacks some. The data contain more than 30,000 clones, over 70% of them singletons. Trimming removed 4 bases from V and 0 bases from J, with 13 bases in between. The CDR3 length is 16 residues. Germline loops: CDR1 LNHDA, CDR2 SQIVND (reference sequence). The source of this sequence is a man aged 30 to 45 in good health and CMV-seronegative. The rearrangement links TRBV19 to TRBJ1-3; TRBD1 might be the D (5 bases). Material: PBMCs. DNA of the CDR3: TGTGCCAGTAGTAACCGACAGTCAAACTCTGGAAACACCATATATTTT. It is translated as CASSNRQSNSGNTIYF.